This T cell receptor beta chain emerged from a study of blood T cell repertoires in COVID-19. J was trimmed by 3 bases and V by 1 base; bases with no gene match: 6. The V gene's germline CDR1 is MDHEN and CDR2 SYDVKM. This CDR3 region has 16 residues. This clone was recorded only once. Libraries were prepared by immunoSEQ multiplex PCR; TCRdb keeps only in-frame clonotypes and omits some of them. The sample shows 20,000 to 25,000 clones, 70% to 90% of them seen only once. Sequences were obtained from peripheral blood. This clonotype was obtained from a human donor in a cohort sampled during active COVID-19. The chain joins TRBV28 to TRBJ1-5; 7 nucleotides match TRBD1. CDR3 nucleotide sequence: TGTGCCAGCAGTTTATTGGGACAGACATTCAATCAGCCCCAGCATTTT. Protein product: CASSLLGQTFNQPQHF.